Below are 5 T cell receptor beta chains sequenced from a single sample in a study of blood T cells in healthy people across ages. Alongside a J-beta primer mix, a sample-barcoded 5' primer served in a second PCR lasting about 7 to 11 cycles. A single record per CDR3 protein comes from TCRdb applying MiXCR to the 5' RACE reads. The sample yields about 1.6 million distinct CDR3 sequences, approximately 32% seen once. Input material: blood. These receptors all stem from a woman younger than 45 in good health.

V and J are TRBV30 and TRBJ2-1; 9 nucleotides match TRBD1. This CDR3 is built from 14 residues. Germline lookup yields CDR1 GTSNPN and CDR2 SVGIG (reference sequence). V dropped 0 bases and J dropped 7; count of bases not matched to a gene: 4. CDR3 region: CAWSVQGAINEQFF. DNA of the CDR3: TGTGCCTGGAGTGTACAGGGGGCGATTAATGAGCAGTTCTTC.

This clonotype was seen just once. The chain has TRBV5-1 and TRBJ2-4; D remains ambiguous. The length of the CDR3 is 16 residues. Trimming shortened V by 0 bases and J by 4 bases, and 14 bases separated the two germline ends. CDR1 is SGHRS and CDR2 is YFSETQ in the germline V gene. The CDR3 reads CASSLAGSVGKNIQYF. The CDR3 nucleotides are TGCGCCAGCAGCTTGGCCGGGTCAGTGGGTAAAAACATTCAGTACTTC.

V gene TRBV2 combines with J gene TRBJ2-7; the D is unclear. Trimming left V 7 bases short and J 2 bases short, with 9 bases between. The CDR3 contains 12 residues. In germline, CDR1 is SNHLY, CDR2 FYNNEI. The CDR3 coding sequence is TGTGCCAGCAAAGGGTTGGCCTACGAGCAGTACTTC. Translated: CASKGLAYEQYF.

This rearrangement joins TRBV27 to TRBJ2-2; unclear D gene. V was trimmed by 4 bases and J by 8 bases, leaving 8 bases between them. The germline V gene has CDR1 MNHEY and CDR2 SMNVEV (reference sequence). The CDR3 runs 12 residues. CDR3 protein: CASSYLAGELFF. The CDR3 bases are TGTGCCAGCAGTTACTTAGCTGGGGAGCTGTTTTTT.

The chain combines TRBV20-1 with TRBJ1-1, with no clear D. CDR3 size: 12 residues. Trimming pared 5 bases from V and 8 bases from J, leaving 15 bases between. Germline CDR1 reads DFQATT; CDR2 reads SNEGSKA (reference sequence). The CDR3 DNA reads TGCAGTGCTCACATTCTAAGAAGGGAAGCTTTCTTT. Protein product: CSAHILRREAFF.